These 15 T cell receptor beta chains came from one sample sequenced in a study of T cells after yellow fever vaccination. TCRdb reprocessed the 5' RACE reads via MiXCR and lists one record per CDR3 protein. Of around 100,000 distinct CDR3 sequences in the sample, under 7% were seen once. Sequences were derived from CD8+ T cells sorted from PBMCs, sampled 10 days after the yellow fever booster vaccination. Every receptor here comes from a young man who received the YFV17D yellow fever vaccine.

The rearrangement uses TRBV12-3 or TRBV12-4 and TRBJ2-7, with TRBD2 matching 8 bases. The CDR3 is 13 residues long. The V gene end was trimmed by 4 bases and the J gene end by 5 bases; junction bases not matched to a gene: 4. Here the CDR3 DNA reads TGTGCCAGCAGTTATGGACTAGCCAACGAGCAGTACTTC. Translating gives CASSYGLANEQYF.

The chain links TRBV12-3 or TRBV12-4 to TRBJ2-1; D may be TRBD2 (6 bases). The CDR3 loop spans 13 amino acids. CDR3 amino acids: CAVRLSGDNEQFF. DNA of the CDR3: TGTGCGGTACGGCTGTCGGGGGACAATGAGCAGTTCTTC.

The CDR3 bases are TGTGCCAGCAGCCTGTCGGGGAGACGGTCTGGAAACACCATATATTTT. It encodes CASSLSGRRSGNTIYF. This chain links TRBV3-1 with TRBJ1-3; D is ambiguous. The ends were cut back, 4 bases at V and 1 base at J, with 14 bases in the middle. The CDR3 spans 16 residues. The germline gives CDR1 LGHDT, CDR2 YNNKEL (reference sequence).

The chain uses TRBV6-5 and TRBJ1-6; TRBD1 agrees at 8 bases. This CDR3 has 14 amino acids. CDR1 and CDR2 (germline): MNHEY, SVGAGI. Trimming removed 5 bases from V and 6 bases from J; junction bases left unmatched: 3. The CDR3 nucleotides read TGTGCCAGCAGTCAGGGGGCTGGTAATTCACCCCTCCACTTT. This sequence encodes CASSQGAGNSPLHF.

This clonotype was found a few times. The chain employs TRBV5-1 and TRBJ1-1; possibly TRBD1 for D (6 bases). CDR1 and CDR2 from the germline V gene are SGHRS and YFSETQ. This CDR3 comprises 13 residues. Trimming shortened V by 3 bases and J by 4 bases, and 10 bases separated the two germline ends. CDR3 nucleotide sequence: TGCGCCAGCAGCTGGACAGCCAGCACTGAAGCTTTCTTT. Translation: CASSWTASTEAFF.

The rearrangement joins TRBV7-6 to TRBJ2-7; D is unclear. In germline, CDR1 is SGHVS, CDR2 FNYEAQ. The CDR3 has 16 residues. V was shortened by 2 bases and J by 3 bases, with 17 bases between the two germline ends. The CDR3 region has the DNA TGTGCCAGCAGCTTATTGGGTGGTCGGTCTAGCTACGAGCAGTACTTC. Protein sequence: CASSLLGGRSSYEQYF.

The rearrangement uses TRBV7-4 and TRBJ2-5; 8 bases line up with TRBD1. Germline V gene sequence: CDR1 SGHVT, CDR2 SQSDAQ. V lost 1 base and J lost 7; bases outside the gene matches: 20. CDR3 length: 19 amino acids. The CDR3 loop reads CASSLERTGGGTAARTQYF. The CDR3 nucleotides are TGTGCCAGCAGCTTAGAGCGTACAGGGGGTGGGACCGCTGCACGGACCCAGTACTTC.

The V and J genes are TRBV6-6 and TRBJ1-4; TRBD1 matches 7 bases. V dropped 6 bases and J dropped 1; count of bases not matched to a gene: 5. This CDR3 contains 15 residues. The V gene's germline CDR1 is MNHNY and CDR2 SVGAGI (reference sequence). The CDR3 DNA reads as TGTGCCAGCAGGTACCGGGACAGAACTAATGAAAAACTGTTTTTT. Translated, it gives CASRYRDRTNEKLFF.

This clonotype was seen a handful of times. This chain links TRBV19 with TRBJ2-3; TRBD1 agrees at 7 bases. Germline CDR1 reads LNHDA; CDR2 reads SQIVND (reference sequence). After removal of 0 bases from V and 4 bases from J, the junction contained 4 bases not matched to a gene. The CDR3 length is 15 residues. Here the CDR3 DNA reads TGTGCCAGTAGTATAGAGGTGACAGGGCCAGATACGCAGTATTTT. Encoded protein: CASSIEVTGPDTQYF.

V gene TRBV12-3 or TRBV12-4 combines with J gene TRBJ2-1, with 8 nucleotides matching TRBD1. The CDR3 loop spans 14 amino acids. The trim removed 5 bases at V and 9 bases at J, leaving 9 bases unmatched. The CDR3 DNA reads TGTGCCAGCAGTGGCGCCGGACAGGGAGGTGAGCAGTTCTTC. Its protein is CASSGAGQGGEQFF.

This clonotype was found a few times. The V gene is TRBV7-9, the J gene TRBJ2-1; 11 nucleotides line up with TRBD2. The trim removed 4 bases at V and 0 bases at J, leaving 11 bases unmatched. Germline V gene sequence: CDR1 SEHNR, CDR2 FQNEAQ (reference sequence). This CDR3 has 19 amino acids. CDR3 DNA: TGTGCCAGCAGCTGGGCTCGGGGTCTAGCGGGGGGCTCCTACAATGAGCAGTTCTTC. Protein: CASSWARGLAGGSYNEQFF.

This clonotype was recorded a few times. The chain carries TRBV9 and TRBJ1-4; TRBD1 matches 8 bases. The V segment lost 0 bases and the J segment 8 bases; nucleotides outside the gene matches: 9. The CDR3 loop spans 16 amino acids. Germline CDR1 SGDLS, CDR2 YYNGEE. CDR3 nucleotides: TGTGCCAGCAGCGTAGATGGGACAGGTCGAGGCGAAAAACTGTTTTTT. Translating gives CASSVDGTGRGEKLFF.

The gene calls are TRBV5-5 and TRBJ2-1; D is perhaps TRBD2 (7 bases). Trimming stripped 3 bases from V and 7 bases from J, with 17 bases between. Germline loops: CDR1 SGHKS, CDR2 YYEKEE (reference sequence). The CDR3 is 15 residues long. The CDR3 sequence is CASSSPGGLWNEQFF. The CDR3 DNA reads TGTGCCAGCAGCTCCCCGGGGGGCCTGTGGAATGAGCAGTTCTTC.

This clonotype was found many times. This chain connects TRBV9 to TRBJ1-2; D is unclear. Germline values: CDR1 SGDLS, CDR2 YYNGEE. V was shortened by 4 bases and J by 6 bases, with 16 bases between the two germline ends. The CDR3 sequence is 14 residues long. This CDR3 is CASSRDDTRDGYTF. CDR3 sequence (DNA): TGTGCCAGCAGCCGAGATGACACGCGGGATGGCTACACCTTC.

This clonotype appeared a few times. The rearrangement uses TRBV6-1 and TRBJ2-1; TRBD1 aligns across 8 bases. The V gene's germline CDR1 is MNHNS and CDR2 SASEGT. The ends lost 8 bases at V and 7 bases at J; junction bases unmatched: 10. The CDR3 totals 14 residues. Here the CDR3 DNA reads TGTGCCAGCGGACGACAGGGGACGGGAAATGAGCAGTTCTTC. Its protein product is CASGRQGTGNEQFF.